Below, 15 T cell receptor beta chains from the same sample are listed, as sequenced in a study of shared clonotypes between healthy human individuals (dated by TCRdb to about 2020). The library came from the immunoSEQ multiplex PCR assay. The table was pulled from immuneACCESS by TCRdb, which kept in-frame rearrangements only. Such tables lose some clones; where checked, under half of the loss comes from unresolved V genes, and the rest has no known cause. The sample table records a few hundred thousand clones; roughly 97% of these occur just once. The ten largest clones capture about 0.06% of the sample. Sequenced sample: naive CD4+ T cells sorted from blood. The cell subset or site label here, explained by the study, means: CD45RA+ positively selected. The receptors derive from a woman in her twenties or thirties in good health.

The V call is TRBV5-1, the J call TRBJ2-7; 8 bases fit TRBD2. Germline-derived CDR1 and CDR2 are SGHRS and YFSETQ. The CDR3 spans 14 residues. The junction had 8 bases not matched to a gene; V was cut back by 0 bases and J by 9 bases. The CDR3 region is CASSLEGLVFPQYF. Here the CDR3 DNA reads TGCGCCAGCAGCTTGGAGGGACTAGTCTTTCCGCAGTACTTC.

J is TRBJ2-5 and V is TRBV28; no clear D gene. The J call is uncertain, as TRBJ2-7 better fits the DNA end. This CDR3 region has 15 residues. CDR1 and CDR2 (germline): MDHEN, SYDVKM. The CDR3 is CASSLIRAFSYEQYF. In DNA form, the CDR3 reads TGTGCCAGCAGTTTGATCCGGGCTTTCTCCTACGAGCAGTACTTC.

The rearrangement joins TRBV27 to TRBJ2-4; D gene uncertain. V was clipped by 7 bases and J by 0 bases, with 4 bases between them. The germline gives CDR1 MNHEY, CDR2 SMNVEV (reference sequence). The CDR3 loop spans 12 amino acids. CDR3 loop: CASTLAKNIQYF. The CDR3 nucleotides are TGTGCCAGCACCCTAGCCAAAAACATTCAGTACTTC.

The chain couples TRBV6-1 to TRBJ1-5; D gene unclear. CDR3 size: 16 residues. Germline loops: CDR1 MNHNS, CDR2 SASEGT. Trimming removed 0 bases from V and 7 bases from J, with 16 bases in between. The DNA for the CDR3 is TGTGCCAGCAGTGAAGCGCGAGACGTAGGGCGGCAGCCCCAGCATTTT. As protein: CASSEARDVGRQPQHF.

The chain couples TRBV11-2 to TRBJ1-3; tentative D call: TRBD1 (6 bases). Germline V gene lookup returns CDR1 SGHAT and CDR2 FQNNGV. The CDR3 length is 18 residues. The V gene lost 0 bases and the J gene lost 1 base, with 16 bases spanning the gap. The CDR3 sequence is CASSLDGRRGFSGNTIYF. The CDR3 DNA follows: TGTGCCAGCAGCTTAGACGGGCGCAGGGGCTTTTCTGGAAACACCATATATTTT. Full variable domain (rest looked up from reference TRBV11-2 and TRBJ1-3): EAGVAQSPRYKIIEKRQSVAFWCNPISGHATLYWYQQILGQGPKLLIQFQNNGVVDDSQLPKDRFSAERLKGVDSTLKIQPAKLEDSAVYLCASSLDGRRGFSGNTIYFGEGSWLTVV.

The rearrangement uses TRBV19 and TRBJ1-2, with 8 bases identical to TRBD1. CDR1 LNHDA and CDR2 SQIVND come from the germline V gene (reference sequence). The CDR3 has 14 amino acids. The V segment lost 4 bases and the J segment 8 bases; nucleotides outside the gene matches: 9. CDR3: CASSTDRAVSGYTF. CDR3 coding DNA: TGTGCCAGTAGTACGGACAGGGCGGTGAGCGGCTACACCTTC.

This sequence joins TRBV2 and TRBJ2-1, with 7 nucleotides matching TRBD1. J gave up 3 bases and V 1 base, and 3 bases lay outside the gene matches. CDR1 and CDR2 from the germline V gene are SNHLY and FYNNEI. The CDR3 runs 15 residues. The CDR3 bases are TGTGCCAGCAGTGAAGACAGGGGAAGCTACAATGAGCAGTTCTTC. Protein sequence: CASSEDRGSYNEQFF.

The genes are TRBV7-2 and TRBJ2-2; TRBD2 might be the D (7 bases). The CDR3 covers 17 residues. Trimming stripped 5 bases from V and 4 bases from J, with 20 bases between. Per germline, CDR1 SGHTA and CDR2 FQGNSA. Written as DNA, the CDR3 is TGTGCCAGCAGCCCCCCAGGGGCGGGAGTCGTCACCGGGGAGCTGTTTTTT. Amino acid sequence: CASSPPGAGVVTGELFF.

CDR3 amino acids: CASSLERGPEKLFF. In DNA, the CDR3 is TGCGCCAGCAGCTTGGAGAGGGGGCCTGAAAAACTGTTTTTT. The chain has TRBV5-1 and TRBJ1-4, with TRBD1 matching 7 bases. The J segment lost 7 bases and the V segment lost 0 bases, leaving 3 bases of the junction unmatched. This CDR3 is 14 amino acids long. The germline CDR1 and CDR2 sequences are SGHRS and YFSETQ.

The chain joins TRBV6-5 to TRBJ2-5; D perhaps matches TRBD1 (5 bases). Trimming removed 6 bases from V and 2 bases from J, with 13 bases in between. Germline V gene data show CDR1 as MNHEY and CDR2 as SVGAGI. The CDR3 totals 14 residues. The CDR3 is CASSPTDGQETQYF. CDR3 in DNA: TGTGCCAGCAGCCCGACAGACGGTCAAGAGACCCAGTACTTC.

This chain connects TRBV7-8 to TRBJ2-2; D is possibly TRBD1 or TRBD2 (5 bases each). The germline V gene encodes CDR1 SGHVS and CDR2 FQNEAQ. This CDR3 region has 15 residues. Trimming removed 6 bases at V and 7 bases at J, with 18 bases between. The CDR3 DNA is TGTGCCAGCAGACCAGGGACCCAGGGCGGCGGGGAGCTGTTTTTT. Protein: CASRPGTQGGGELFF.

V gene TRBV5-1 combines with J gene TRBJ2-7, with D tentatively TRBD1 (5 bases). With 7 bases removed from V and 4 bases from J, the gap between germline ends came to 15 bases. This CDR3 is 13 amino acids long. Per germline, CDR1 SGHRS and CDR2 YFSETQ. The CDR3 nucleotides are TGCGCCAGCGGTCCCGGACATCCATACGAGCAGTACTTC. Amino acid sequence: CASGPGHPYEQYF. Using reference TRBV5-1 and TRBJ2-7 for the parts outside the CDR3, the full variable domain is KAGVTQTPRYLIKTRGQQVTLSCSPISGHRSVSWYQQTPGQGLQFLFEYFSETQRNKGNFPGRFSGRQFSNSRSEMNVSTLELGDSALYLCASGPGHPYEQYFGPGTRLTVT.

This clone was counted once. The rearrangement uses TRBV12-5 and TRBJ2-1; 12 bases are shared with TRBD2. Trimming removed 3 bases from V and 8 bases from J; junction bases left unmatched: 11. Germline CDR1 LGHNT, CDR2 FRNRAP. The CDR3 runs 17 residues. The CDR3 is CASGLGLAGPSSDEQFF. In nucleotides, the CDR3 is TGTGCTAGTGGTTTAGGACTAGCGGGACCCTCCAGCGATGAGCAGTTCTTC.

The chain combines TRBV6-1 with TRBJ2-2, with 7 bases lining up with TRBD2. The germline gives CDR1 MNHNS, CDR2 SASEGT. This CDR3 contains 15 residues. The trim removed 8 bases at V and 4 bases at J, leaving 10 bases unmatched. CDR3 amino acids: CASQAGAAGTGELFF. CDR3 DNA: TGTGCCAGCCAGGCGGGAGCTGCGGGCACCGGGGAGCTGTTTTTT.

CDR3 DNA sequence: TGTGCCAGCTCTCACAAGGGCGGCACTGAAGCTTTCTTT. Amino acid sequence: CASSHKGGTEAFF. The genes are TRBV18 and TRBJ1-1; D not resolved. The CDR3 sequence is 13 residues long. Trimming pared 6 bases from V and 4 bases from J, leaving 12 bases between. Germline loops: CDR1 KGHSH, CDR2 LQKENI.